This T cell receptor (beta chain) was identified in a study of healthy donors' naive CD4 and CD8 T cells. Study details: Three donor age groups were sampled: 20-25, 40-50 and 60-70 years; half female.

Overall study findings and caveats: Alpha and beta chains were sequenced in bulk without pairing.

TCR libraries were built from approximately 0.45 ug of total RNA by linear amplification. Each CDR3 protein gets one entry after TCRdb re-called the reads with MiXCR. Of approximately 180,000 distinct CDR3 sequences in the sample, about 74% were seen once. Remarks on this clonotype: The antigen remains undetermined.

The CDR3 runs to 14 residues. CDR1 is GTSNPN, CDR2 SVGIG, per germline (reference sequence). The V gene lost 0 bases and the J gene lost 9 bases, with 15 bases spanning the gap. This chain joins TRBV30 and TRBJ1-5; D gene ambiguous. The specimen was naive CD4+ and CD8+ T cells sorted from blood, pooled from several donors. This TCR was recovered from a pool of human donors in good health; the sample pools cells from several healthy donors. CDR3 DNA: TGTGCCTGGAGTGTACGGGCAGGCGTTCGGCCCCAGCATTTT. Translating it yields CAWSVRAGVRPQHF.